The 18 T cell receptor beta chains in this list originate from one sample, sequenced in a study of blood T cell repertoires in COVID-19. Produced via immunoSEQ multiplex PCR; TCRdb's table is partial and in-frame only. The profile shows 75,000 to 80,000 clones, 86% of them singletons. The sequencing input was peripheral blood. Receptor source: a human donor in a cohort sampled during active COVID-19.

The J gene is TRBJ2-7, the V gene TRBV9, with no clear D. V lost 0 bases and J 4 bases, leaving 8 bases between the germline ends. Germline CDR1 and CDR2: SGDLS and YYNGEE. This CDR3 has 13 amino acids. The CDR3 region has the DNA TGTGCCAGCAGCGTAGGCCCAACTTACGAGCAGTACTTC. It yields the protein CASSVGPTYEQYF.

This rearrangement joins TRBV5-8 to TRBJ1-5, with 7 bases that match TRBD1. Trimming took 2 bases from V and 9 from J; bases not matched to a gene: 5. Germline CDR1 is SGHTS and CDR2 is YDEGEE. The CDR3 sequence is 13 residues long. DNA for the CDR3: TGTGCCAGCAGCTTAAGACAGGGCGCGCCCCAGCATTTT. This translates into CASSLRQGAPQHF. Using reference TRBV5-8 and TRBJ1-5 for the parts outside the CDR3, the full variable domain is EAGVTQSPTHLIKTRGQQATLRCSPISGHTSVYWYQQALGLGLQFLLWYDEGEERNRGNFPPRFSGRQFPNYSSELNVNALELEDSALYLCASSLRQGAPQHFGDGTRLSIL.

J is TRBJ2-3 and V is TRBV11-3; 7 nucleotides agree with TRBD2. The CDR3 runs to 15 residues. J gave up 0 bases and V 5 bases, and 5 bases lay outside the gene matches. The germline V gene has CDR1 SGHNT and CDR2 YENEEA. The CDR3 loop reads CASSPLADSTDTQYF. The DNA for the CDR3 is TGTGCCAGCAGCCCCCTAGCGGACAGCACAGATACGCAGTATTTT.

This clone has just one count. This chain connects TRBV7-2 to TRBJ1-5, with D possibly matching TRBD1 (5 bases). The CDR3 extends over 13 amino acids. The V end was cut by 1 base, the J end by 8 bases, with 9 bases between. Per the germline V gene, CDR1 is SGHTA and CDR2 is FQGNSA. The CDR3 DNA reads TGTGCCAGCAGCTTAGTCAGGGAGGAGCCCCAGCATTTT. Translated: CASSLVREEPQHF.

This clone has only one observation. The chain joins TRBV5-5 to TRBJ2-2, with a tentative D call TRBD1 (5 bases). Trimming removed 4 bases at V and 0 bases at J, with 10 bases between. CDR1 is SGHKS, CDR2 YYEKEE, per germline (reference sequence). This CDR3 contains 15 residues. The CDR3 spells CASSPLTANTGELFF. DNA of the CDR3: TGTGCCAGCAGCCCGCTGACAGCGAACACCGGGGAGCTGTTTTTT.

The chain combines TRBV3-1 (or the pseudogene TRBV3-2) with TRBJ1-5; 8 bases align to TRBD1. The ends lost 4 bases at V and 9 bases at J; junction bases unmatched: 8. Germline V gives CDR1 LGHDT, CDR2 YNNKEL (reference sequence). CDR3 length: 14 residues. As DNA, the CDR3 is TGTGCCAGCAGCCGGCAGGGGGCCGCTCGGCCCCAGCATTTT. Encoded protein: CASSRQGAARPQHF.

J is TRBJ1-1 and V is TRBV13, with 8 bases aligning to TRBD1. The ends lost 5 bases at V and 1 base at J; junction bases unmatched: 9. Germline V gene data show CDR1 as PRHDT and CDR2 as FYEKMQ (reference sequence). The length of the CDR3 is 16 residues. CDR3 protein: CASSLMTGDTNTEAFF. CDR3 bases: TGTGCCAGCAGCCTTATGACAGGGGACACGAACACTGAAGCTTTCTTT.

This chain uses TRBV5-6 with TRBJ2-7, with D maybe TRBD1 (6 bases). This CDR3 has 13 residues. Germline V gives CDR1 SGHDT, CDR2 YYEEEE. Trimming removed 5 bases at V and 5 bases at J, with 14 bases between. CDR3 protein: CASRVGGGDEQYF. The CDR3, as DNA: TGTGCCAGCAGAGTAGGGGGTGGCGACGAGCAGTACTTC.

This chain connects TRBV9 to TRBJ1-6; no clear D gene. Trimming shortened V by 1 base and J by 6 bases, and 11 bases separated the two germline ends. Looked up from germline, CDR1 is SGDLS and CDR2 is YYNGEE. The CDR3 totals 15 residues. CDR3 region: CASSVMGRVNSPLHF. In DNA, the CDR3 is TGTGCCAGCAGCGTAATGGGCCGAGTTAATTCACCCCTCCACTTT.

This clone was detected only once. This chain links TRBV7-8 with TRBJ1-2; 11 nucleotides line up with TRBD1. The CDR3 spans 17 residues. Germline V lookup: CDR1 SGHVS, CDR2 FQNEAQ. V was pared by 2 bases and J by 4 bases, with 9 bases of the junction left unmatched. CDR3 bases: TGTGCCAGCAGCTTATGGGACAGGGGGTTTGATAGCTATGGCTACACCTTC. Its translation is CASSLWDRGFDSYGYTF.

The CDR3 nucleotides read TGTGCCGGTAGCTGGAGCTCCTCCTACGAGCAGTACTTC. Translation: CAGSWSSSYEQYF. This sequence joins TRBV30 and TRBJ2-7; D unresolved. This CDR3 spans 13 amino acids. Germline V gene lookup returns CDR1 GTSNPN and CDR2 SVGIG (reference sequence). Trimming stripped 8 bases from V and 0 bases from J, with 14 bases between.

The CDR3 protein is CASSLGVLAGLSTDTQYF. For the CDR3, the DNA is TGTGCCAGCAGCTTAGGTGTTTTAGCGGGCCTAAGCACAGATACGCAGTATTTT. This rearrangement joins TRBV11-3 to TRBJ2-3, with 7 bases that match TRBD2. The germline V gene has CDR1 SGHNT and CDR2 YENEEA. The CDR3 is made up of 18 amino acids. Trimming removed 1 base from V and 0 bases from J; junction bases left unmatched: 10. The whole variable domain, remainder taken from reference TRBV11-3 and TRBJ2-3, is EAGVVQSPRYKIIEKKQPVAFWCNPISGHNTLYWYLQNLGQGPELLIRYENEEAVDDSQLPKDRFSAERLKGVDSTLKIQPAELGDSAVYLCASSLGVLAGLSTDTQYFGPGTRLTVL.

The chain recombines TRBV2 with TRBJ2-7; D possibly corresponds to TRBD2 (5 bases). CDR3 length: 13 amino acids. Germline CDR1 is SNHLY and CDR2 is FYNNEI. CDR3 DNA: TGTGTTTCCCTCGGGGTTCTGGCCTACGAGCAGTACTTC. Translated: CVSLGVLAYEQYF.

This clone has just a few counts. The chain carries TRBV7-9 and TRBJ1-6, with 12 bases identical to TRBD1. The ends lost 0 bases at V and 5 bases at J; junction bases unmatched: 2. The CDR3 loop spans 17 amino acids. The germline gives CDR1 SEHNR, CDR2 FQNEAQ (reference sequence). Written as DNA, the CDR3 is TGTGCCAGCAGCTTAGCGGGACAGGGGGCTCATAATTCACCCCTCCACTTT. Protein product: CASSLAGQGAHNSPLHF.

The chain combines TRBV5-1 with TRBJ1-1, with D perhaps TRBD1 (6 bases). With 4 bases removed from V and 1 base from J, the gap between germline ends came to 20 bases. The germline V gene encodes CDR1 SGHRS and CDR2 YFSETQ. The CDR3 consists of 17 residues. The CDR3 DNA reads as TGCGCCAGCAGCACAGGGCAGACTCTCTCCTCGAACACTGAAGCTTTCTTT. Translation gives CASSTGQTLSSNTEAFF.

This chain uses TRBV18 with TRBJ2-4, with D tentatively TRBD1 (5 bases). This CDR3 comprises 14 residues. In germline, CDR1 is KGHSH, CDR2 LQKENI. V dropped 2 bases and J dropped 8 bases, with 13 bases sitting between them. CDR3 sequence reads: CASSPTTTRDIQYF. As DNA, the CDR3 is TGTGCCAGCTCACCAACGACCACCAGGGACATTCAGTACTTC.

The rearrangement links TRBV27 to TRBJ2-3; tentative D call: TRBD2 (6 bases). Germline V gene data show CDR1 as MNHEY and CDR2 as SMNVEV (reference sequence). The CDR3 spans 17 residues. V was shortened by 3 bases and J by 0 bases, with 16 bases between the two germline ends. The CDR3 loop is CASSFSLEGSSTDTQYF. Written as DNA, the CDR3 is TGTGCCAGCAGTTTTAGTCTGGAGGGCTCTAGCACAGATACGCAGTATTTT.

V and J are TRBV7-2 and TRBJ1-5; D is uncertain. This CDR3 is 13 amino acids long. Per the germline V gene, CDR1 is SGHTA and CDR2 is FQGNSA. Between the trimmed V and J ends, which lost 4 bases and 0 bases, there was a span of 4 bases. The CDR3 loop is CASSSYSNQPQHF. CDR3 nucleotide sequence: TGTGCCAGCAGCTCGTATAGCAATCAGCCCCAGCATTTT.